Here is one T cell receptor (beta chain) with its context. The antigen is undetermined. The assay was immunoSEQ multiplex PCR, and TCRdb's table has in-frame clones only and misses some. This table holds some 150,000 clones, about 87% found once. This record belongs to a study of cytomegalovirus exposure and HLA in healthy donors. Findings and caveats of the study: Most TCR sequences were rare, but some public TCRs occurred in many donors.

The CDR3 totals 16 residues. V was clipped by 2 bases and J by 7 bases; unmatched bases: 6. Germline CDR1 MNHNS, CDR2 SASEGT. Separate from the roughly 700-subject first cohort was the approximately 120-subject validation cohort, to which the donors belonged. The clonotype originates from a woman in her twenties or thirties in good health and CMV-seronegative. V gene TRBV6-1 combines with J gene TRBJ2-2; 11 bases agree with TRBD2. Sequencing was performed on PBMCs. For the CDR3, the DNA is TGTGCCAGCAGTGAACAGCCTAGCGGGGGGCTCGGGGAGCTGTTTTTT. It is translated as CASSEQPSGGLGELFF.